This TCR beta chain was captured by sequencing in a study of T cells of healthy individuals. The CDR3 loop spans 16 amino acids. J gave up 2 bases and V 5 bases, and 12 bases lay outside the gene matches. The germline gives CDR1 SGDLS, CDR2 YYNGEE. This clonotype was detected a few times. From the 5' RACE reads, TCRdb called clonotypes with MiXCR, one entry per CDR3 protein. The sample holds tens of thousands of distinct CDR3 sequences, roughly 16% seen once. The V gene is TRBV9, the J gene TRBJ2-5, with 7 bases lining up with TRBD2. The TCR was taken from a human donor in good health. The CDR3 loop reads CASSLGGGRGQETQYF. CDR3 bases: TGTGCCAGCAGTCTCGGAGGAGGGCGGGGGCAAGAGACCCAGTACTTC.